Listed below are T cell receptor beta chains from one sample, sequenced in a study of vaccination and CD4 T cells after COVID-19. No antigen is known for these receptors. TCRdb re-called the PCR reads through MiXCR, storing one row per CDR3 protein. The sample has roughly 10,000 distinct CDR3 sequences, approximately 31% seen once; the top ten hold 10% to 15%. Sequenced sample: CD4+ T cells from blood, cultured in vitro. The origin of the receptors is a human donor in good health. CDR3s include the opening cysteine and the closing phenylalanine or tryptophan. Fields, in order: V gene, D gene, J gene, CDR3 protein. D genes are given only for firm matches.

TRBV6-5	-	TRBJ1-2	CASRYTGGYTF
TRBV20-1	-	TRBJ1-5	CSARGREGTNQPQHF
TRBV7-9	-	TRBJ1-2	CASSFSAGYYGYTF
TRBV7-6	TRBD2	TRBJ2-1	CASSFSLPPWVVSGTNEQFF
TRBV15	-	TRBJ2-4	CATSTAGAKNIQYF
TRBV30	-	TRBJ1-6	CACDRMSNNSPLHF
TRBV5-8	-	TRBJ1-2	CASSLDARAGYTF
TRBV6-1	-	TRBJ2-7	CASSDRLVRTYEQYF
TRBV28	-	TRBJ1-5	CASKPGGQPQHF
TRBV19	-	TRBJ2-1	CASSIGGGSYNEQFF